Following are 30 T cell receptor beta chains from one sample sequenced in a study of T cells in Graves' hyperthyroidism and ophthalmopathy. Regions amplified from RNA transcripts were the TCR beta CDR3 regions. Primed by the HTBI set, a first-round RT-PCR was run on the TCR CDR3. TCRdb called the multiplex PCR reads again in MiXCR, with one record for every CDR3 protein. Of under 400,000 distinct CDR3 sequences in the sample, roughly 15% are singletons; the top ten hold 33%. Sequencing was carried out using blood. The source of these receptors is a man aged 25 to 45 with Graves' hyperthyroidism.

A few counts support this clonotype. The chain is built from TRBV19 and TRBJ2-2; tentative D call: TRBD1 (5 bases). Germline values: CDR1 LNHDA, CDR2 SQIVND (reference sequence). V was pared by 4 bases and J by 5 bases, with 8 bases between. The CDR3 covers 13 residues. The CDR3 loop reads CASSTRGTGELFF. The CDR3 DNA sequence: TGTGCCAGTAGTACAAGGGGAACCGGGGAGCTGTTTTTT.

This clonotype was observed at least ten times. The chain couples TRBV28 to TRBJ2-1; TRBD2 might be the D (5 bases). V lost 3 bases to trimming and J lost 9 bases, with 18 bases between them. CDR1 is MDHEN and CDR2 is SYDVKM in the germline V gene. CDR3 length: 15 residues. CDR3 nucleotide sequence: TGTGCCAGCAGTTTTGGGAGTTGGGGAATAAGTGAGCAGTTCTTC. As protein: CASSFGSWGISEQFF.

Only a few counts were recorded for this clonotype. The chain is built from TRBV5-1 and TRBJ1-1; D is unclear. In germline, CDR1 is SGHRS, CDR2 YFSETQ. The CDR3 is 16 residues long. V was trimmed by 0 bases and J by 6 bases, leaving 18 bases between them. The CDR3 here is CASSLDDAGIGAEAFF. For the CDR3, the DNA is TGCGCCAGCAGCTTGGATGATGCGGGGATCGGCGCTGAAGCTTTCTTT. Drawing the rest from reference TRBV5-1 and TRBJ1-1, the complete variable domain is KAGVTQTPRYLIKTRGQQVTLSCSPISGHRSVSWYQQTPGQGLQFLFEYFSETQRNKGNFPGRFSGRQFSNSRSEMNVSTLELGDSALYLCASSLDDAGIGAEAFFGQGTRLTVV.

This clonotype was observed a handful of times. The chain uses TRBV12-3 or TRBV12-4 and TRBJ1-6; tentative D call: TRBD1 (5 bases). The CDR3 loop spans 13 amino acids. V was clipped by 4 bases and J by 10 bases, with 11 bases between them. The CDR3 spells CASSYAEGSPLHF. CDR3 coding DNA: TGTGCCAGCAGTTACGCGGAGGGGTCACCCCTCCACTTT.

This clonotype was seen at least ten times. The chain uses TRBV29-1 and TRBJ2-3; D possibly corresponds to TRBD1 (5 bases). The CDR3 length is 14 residues. V lost 1 base and J 1 base, leaving 9 bases between the germline ends. Germline V lookup: CDR1 SQVTM, CDR2 ANQGSEA. Here the CDR3 DNA reads TGCAGCGTTGAAGGCGACAGAGGCACAGATACGCAGTATTTT. It specifies CSVEGDRGTDTQYF.

The chain links TRBV9 to TRBJ1-6; D unclear. V was shortened by 4 bases and J by 7 bases, with 24 bases between the two germline ends. The CDR3 length is 18 residues. Germline loops: CDR1 SGDLS, CDR2 YYNGEE. The CDR3 region is CASSPAGRGGLINSPLHF. The CDR3 DNA reads as TGTGCCAGCAGCCCCGCCGGTCGAGGAGGGCTGATCAATTCACCCCTCCACTTT.

There are many counts of this clonotype. The chain uses TRBV11-2 and TRBJ2-3, with 10 bases that match TRBD1. CDR3 length equals 16 residues. The germline V gene encodes CDR1 SGHAT and CDR2 FQNNGV. V dropped 5 bases and J dropped 4; count of bases not matched to a gene: 9. CDR3 DNA: TGTGCCAGCAGCCGCGCCCCTGGGACAGGGGCAGATACGCAGTATTTT. Its protein product is CASSRAPGTGADTQYF.

Concerning this clonotype: Germline and junction disagree at one end, which may indicate a read error. The chain employs TRBV20-1 and TRBJ2-1; 8 bases fit TRBD2. The CDR3 covers 22 residues. Germline-derived CDR1 and CDR2 are DFQATT and SNEGSKA (reference sequence). The CDR3 coding sequence is TGCAGTGCTAGAGATCGGGACTGGGCCGGCGGGAGGACTATTCAGGCCTATGTTGAGCAGCTCTTC. Its translation: CSARDRDWAGGRTIQAYVEQLF.

This clonotype was seen repeatedly, ten times or more. V gene TRBV6-1 combines with J gene TRBJ1-5, with 10 nucleotides matching TRBD1. The CDR3 length is 15 residues. Trimming took 1 base from V and 5 from J; bases not matched to a gene: 2. The germline V gene encodes CDR1 MNHNS and CDR2 SASEGT. CDR3 nucleotide sequence: TGTGCCAGCAGTGAAGTGGGACAGGGGTATCAGCCCCAGCATTTT. The encoded protein is CASSEVGQGYQPQHF.

This clonotype was seen a few times. V gene TRBV29-1 combines with J gene TRBJ1-1, with D hard to call. Germline V gene data show CDR1 as SQVTM and CDR2 as ANQGSEA. Trimming shortened V by 7 bases and J by 5 bases, and 11 bases separated the two germline ends. This CDR3 has 11 amino acids. In nucleotides, the CDR3 is TGCAGCGCCGAGGACGTAACTGAAGCTTTCTTT. Its protein product is CSAEDVTEAFF.

There are many counts of this clonotype. The chain employs TRBV6-1 and TRBJ1-1, with 8 bases that match TRBD1. Per germline, CDR1 MNHNS and CDR2 SASEGT. V shed 6 bases and J 5 bases; nucleotides not matched to a gene: 5. CDR3 size: 13 residues. The CDR3 loop reads CASRYRGGTEAFF. CDR3 sequence (DNA): TGTGCCAGCAGATACAGGGGGGGGACTGAAGCTTTCTTT.

The chain employs TRBV7-3 and TRBJ2-2; D call uncertain. CDR1 SGHTA and CDR2 FQGTGA come from the germline V gene. The CDR3 length is 15 residues. V gave up 3 bases and J gave up 1 base, with 9 bases separating them. As DNA, the CDR3 is TGTGCCAGCAGCTTGAAAGGACGGAACACCGGGGAGCTGTTTTTT. Protein product: CASSLKGRNTGELFF.

The table lists this clonotype with many counts. The V call is TRBV3-1, the J call TRBJ1-1; D possibly corresponds to TRBD1 (5 bases). Per germline, CDR1 LGHDT and CDR2 YNNKEL (reference sequence). CDR3 size: 15 residues. Trimming removed 1 base from V and 8 bases from J, with 17 bases in between. The CDR3 sequence is CASSQAQDSWAEAFF. CDR3 nucleotides: TGTGCCAGCAGCCAAGCCCAAGACAGTTGGGCGGAAGCTTTCTTT.

This clonotype was counted at least ten times. The rearrangement uses TRBV5-1 and TRBJ2-1; 9 positions agree with TRBD2. Germline trimming cut 4 bases from V and 4 bases from J; bases unmatched to any gene: 15. CDR3 length equals 18 residues. Germline CDR1 is SGHRS and CDR2 is YFSETQ. The CDR3 protein is CASSQVTSGRRGYNEQFF. The DNA for the CDR3 is TGCGCCAGCAGCCAAGTCACTAGCGGGCGGCGGGGATACAATGAGCAGTTCTTC.

The rearrangement links TRBV5-5 to TRBJ1-1, with D hard to call. The CDR3 loop spans 15 amino acids. With 2 bases removed from V and 4 bases from J, the gap between germline ends came to 15 bases. The germline V gene has CDR1 SGHKS and CDR2 YYEKEE (reference sequence). The CDR3 DNA sequence: TGTGCCAGCAGCTTCATAGCTAGAGAGGGCACTGAAGCTTTCTTT. Its protein is CASSFIAREGTEAFF.

This clonotype was recorded a few times. The rearrangement uses TRBV6-4 and TRBJ2-1, with 10 bases lining up with TRBD2. With 3 bases clipped from V and 6 bases from J, the junction kept 2 bases outside the gene matches. The CDR3 consists of 14 residues. CDR1 MRHNA and CDR2 SNTAGT come from the germline V gene. CDR3 nucleotides: TGTGCCAGCAGTGAGACTAGCGGGCTCAATGAGCAGTTCTTC. This sequence encodes CASSETSGLNEQFF.

This clonotype was recorded at least ten times. The chain has TRBV5-1 and TRBJ1-6, with D hard to call. Trimming cost V 0 bases and J 9 bases, with 13 bases left between them. Germline V gene sequence: CDR1 SGHRS, CDR2 YFSETQ. The CDR3 totals 15 residues. The CDR3 nucleotides read TGCGCCAGCAGCTTGGCTCCGTCGGGCGTTTCACCCCTCCACTTT. Protein product: CASSLAPSGVSPLHF.

The chain uses TRBV25-1 and TRBJ1-4; TRBD1 might be the D (5 bases). This CDR3 region has 13 residues. From germline, CDR1 is MGHDK and CDR2 SYGVNS. Trimming pared 5 bases from V and 7 bases from J, leaving 11 bases between. CDR3 in amino acids: CASSRGSGEKLFF. The CDR3 DNA is TGTGCCAGCAGTAGGGGATCGGGTGAAAAACTGTTTTTT.

Many counts were recorded for this clonotype. The V gene is TRBV11-3, the J gene TRBJ2-7; 10 bases agree with TRBD1. Germline-derived CDR1 and CDR2 are SGHNT and YENEEA. The CDR3 spans 16 residues. J gave up 5 bases and V 0 bases, and 7 bases lay outside the gene matches. CDR3 protein: CASSLDGGTGDDEQYF. The CDR3 bases are TGTGCCAGCAGCTTAGATGGCGGGACAGGGGATGACGAGCAGTACTTC.

This clonotype was detected only a few times. The chain employs TRBV11-3 and TRBJ1-3; D is possibly TRBD1 (6 bases). The length of the CDR3 is 14 residues. The V gene's germline CDR1 is SGHNT and CDR2 YENEEA. Between the trimmed V and J ends, which lost 3 bases and 8 bases, there was a span of 14 bases. The DNA of the CDR3 is TGTGCCAGCAGCTTGATGGCAGGGGTGGACACCATATATTTT. It yields the protein CASSLMAGVDTIYF.

Turning to this clonotype: A read error is possible here, since a much larger clone lies one base away. The chain joins TRBV20-1 to TRBJ2-7, with 14 bases matching TRBD2. The CDR3 spans 17 residues. CDR1 and CDR2 (germline): DFQATT, SNEGSKA (reference sequence). The V segment lost 0 bases and the J segment 7 bases; nucleotides outside the gene matches: 11. The CDR3 sequence is CSARDQTSGRAVQEQYF. DNA for the CDR3: TGCAGTGCTAGAGATCAGACTAGCGGGAGGGCCGTGCAGGAGCAGTACTTC.

The V and J genes are TRBV24-1 and TRBJ2-3; the D is unclear. Germline V gene lookup returns CDR1 KGHDR and CDR2 SFDVKD. The CDR3 contains 13 residues. Trimming removed 3 bases at V and 0 bases at J, with 3 bases between. CDR3 residues: CATSDTSTDTQYF. The CDR3 nucleotides are TGTGCCACCAGTGATACTAGCACAGATACGCAGTATTTT.

This clonotype occurred many times. The chain links TRBV18 to TRBJ1-3; D not certain. Germline assignment: CDR1 KGHSH and CDR2 LQKENI. The CDR3 length is 11 residues. The V and J ends lost 2 bases and 7 bases respectively, with 3 bases between them. CDR3 amino acids: CASSPENTIYF. CDR3 DNA sequence: TGTGCCAGCTCACCAGAGAACACCATATATTTT.

This clonotype was seen ten or more times. The chain recombines TRBV10-3 with TRBJ2-3; tentatively, D is TRBD2 (6 bases). The CDR3 has 12 residues. Germline V gene lookup returns CDR1 ENHRY and CDR2 SYGVKD. Trimming pared 9 bases from V and 4 bases from J, leaving 11 bases between. The CDR3: CAISSSADTQYF. The CDR3 DNA follows: TGTGCCATTTCCTCTAGCGCAGATACGCAGTATTTT.

This clonotype was picked up many times. V gene TRBV12-3 or TRBV12-4 combines with J gene TRBJ2-7, with 8 bases lining up with TRBD2. The CDR3 contains 14 residues. With 6 bases clipped from V and 12 bases from J, the junction kept 16 bases outside the gene matches. The CDR3 region has the DNA TGTGCCAGCAGGGTAGCGGGACACGGAGGGAGGTTGTACTTC. Translated, it gives CASRVAGHGGRLYF.

This clonotype has a count of ten or more. The J gene is TRBJ1-1, the V gene TRBV30; D remains ambiguous. The CDR3 has 14 amino acids. V was clipped by 0 bases and J by 4 bases, with 12 bases between them. The germline V gene has CDR1 GTSNPN and CDR2 SVGIG (reference sequence). The CDR3 here is CAWSVRFLGTEAFF. The CDR3, as DNA: TGTGCCTGGAGTGTGCGGTTTCTGGGCACTGAAGCTTTCTTT.

Notes on this clonotype: A much larger clone differs from this one at a single base, so this may be a read error. This chain links TRBV13 with TRBJ2-7; D remains ambiguous. The V gene's germline CDR1 is PRHDT and CDR2 FYEKMQ (reference sequence). Trimming removed 2 bases from V and 2 bases from J, with 4 bases in between. The CDR3 has 12 residues. The CDR3 region is CASSLQTYEQYF. CDR3 coding DNA: TGTGCCAGCAGCTTACAAACCTACGAGCAGTACTTC.

The gene calls are TRBV30 and TRBJ2-5, with D hard to call. The CDR3 is 13 residues long. Germline CDR1 is GTSNPN and CDR2 is SVGIG (reference sequence). V was cut by 7 bases and J by 11 bases, with 23 bases left in between. The CDR3 DNA follows: TGTGCCTCCGCCCTGGCTGCGGTGACGACTCAGTACTTC. Translating it yields CASALAAVTTQYF.

In its sample, this clonotype was seen many times. The V gene is TRBV27, the J gene TRBJ2-1, with TRBD2 matching 12 bases. Germline CDR1 reads MNHEY; CDR2 reads SMNVEV (reference sequence). This CDR3 has 13 residues. J was trimmed by 7 bases and V by 5 bases; bases with no gene match: 0. The CDR3: CASSTSGRNEQFF. CDR3 nucleotide sequence: TGTGCCAGCAGTACTAGCGGGAGGAATGAGCAGTTCTTC.

This clonotype was counted ten times or more. This rearrangement joins TRBV20-1 to TRBJ1-1; 7 bases map to TRBD1. Germline V gene sequence: CDR1 DFQATT, CDR2 SNEGSKA (reference sequence). The CDR3 contains 13 residues. The DNA for the CDR3 is TGCAGGGCCGACAGGGAGGTGGGAACTGAAGCTTTCTTT. Amino acid sequence: CRADREVGTEAFF.